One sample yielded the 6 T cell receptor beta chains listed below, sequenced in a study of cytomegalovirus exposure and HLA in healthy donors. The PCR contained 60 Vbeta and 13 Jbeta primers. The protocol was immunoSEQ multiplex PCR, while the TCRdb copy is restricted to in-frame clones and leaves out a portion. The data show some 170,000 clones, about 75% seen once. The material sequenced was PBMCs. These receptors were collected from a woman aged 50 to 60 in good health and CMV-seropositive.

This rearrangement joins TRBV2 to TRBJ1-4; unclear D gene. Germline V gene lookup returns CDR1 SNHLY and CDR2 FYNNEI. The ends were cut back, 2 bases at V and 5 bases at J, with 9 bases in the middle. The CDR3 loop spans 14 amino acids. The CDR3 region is CASSELTSNEKLFF. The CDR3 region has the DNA TGTGCCAGCAGTGAACTGACTTCAAATGAAAAACTGTTTTTT.

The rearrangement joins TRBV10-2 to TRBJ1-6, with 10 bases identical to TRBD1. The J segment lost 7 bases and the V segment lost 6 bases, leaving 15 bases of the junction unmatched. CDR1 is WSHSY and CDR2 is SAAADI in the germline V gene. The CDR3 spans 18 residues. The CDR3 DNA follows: TGCGCCAGCAGCATCACCGGGACAGGGGTTTTGGGAAATTCACCCCTCCACTTT. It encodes CASSITGTGVLGNSPLHF.

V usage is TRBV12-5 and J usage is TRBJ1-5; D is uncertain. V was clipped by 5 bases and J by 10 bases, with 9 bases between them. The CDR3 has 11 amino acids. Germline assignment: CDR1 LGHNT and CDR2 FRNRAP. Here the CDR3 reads CASGTGEPQHF. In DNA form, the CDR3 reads TGTGCTAGTGGTACTGGTGAACCCCAGCATTTT.

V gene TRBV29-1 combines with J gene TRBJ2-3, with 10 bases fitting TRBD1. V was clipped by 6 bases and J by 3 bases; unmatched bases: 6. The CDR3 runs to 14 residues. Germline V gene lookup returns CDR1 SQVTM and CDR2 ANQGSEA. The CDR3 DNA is TGCAGCGTGGGGAAGGGACAGGGGACAGATACGCAGTATTTT. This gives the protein CSVGKGQGTDTQYF.

CDR3: CASSGTGEGSPLHF. The CDR3 region has the DNA TGTGCCAGCAGTGGGACAGGGGAGGGATCACCCCTCCACTTT. The gene calls are TRBV2 and TRBJ1-6; TRBD1 matches 9 bases. Germline lookup yields CDR1 SNHLY and CDR2 FYNNEI. J lost 10 bases, V lost 4 bases, and 5 bases had no gene match. The CDR3 is 14 residues long. Supplemented by reference TRBV2 and TRBJ1-6, the full variable domain reads EPEVTQTPSHQVTQMGQEVILRCVPISNHLYFYWYRQILGQKVEFLVSFYNNEISEKSEIFDDQFSVERPDGSNFTLKIRSTKLEDSAMYFCASSGTGEGSPLHFGNGTRLTVT.

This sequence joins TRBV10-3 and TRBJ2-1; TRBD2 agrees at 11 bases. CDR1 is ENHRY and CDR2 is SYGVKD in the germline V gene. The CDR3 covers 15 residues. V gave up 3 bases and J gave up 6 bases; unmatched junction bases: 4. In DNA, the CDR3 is TGTGCCATCAGTGAACTAGCGGGGGCCGGCAATGAGCAGTTCTTC. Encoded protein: CAISELAGAGNEQFF.